One sample yielded the 3 T cell receptor beta chains listed below, sequenced in a study of cytomegalovirus exposure and HLA in healthy donors. Primers: 60 Vbeta forward and 13 Jbeta reverse. Some clones are missing from TCRdb's copy, which holds only in-frame ones; the method was immunoSEQ multiplex PCR. This table holds some 130,000 clones. The specimen sequenced was PBMCs. These TCRs come from a woman between 35 and 50 years old in good health and CMV-seropositive.

The chain carries TRBV6-4 and TRBJ2-5, with D possibly matching TRBD2 (6 bases). The J call may be in error: the DNA end matches TRBJ2-7 better. Germline-derived CDR1 and CDR2 are MRHNA and SNTAGT. The CDR3 is made up of 14 amino acids. This CDR3 reads CASSDPGLTYEQYF. The CDR3 DNA is TGTGCCAGCAGTGACCCGGGACTGACCTACGAGCAGTACTTC.

The rearrangement joins TRBV10-3 to TRBJ2-2, with TRBD1 matching over 9 bases. V lost 5 bases, J lost 4 bases, and 8 bases stayed unmatched. Germline V gene sequence: CDR1 ENHRY, CDR2 SYGVKD. The CDR3 sequence is 16 residues long. In DNA, the CDR3 is TGTGCCATCAGTAGGTTTGGGGACAGGGTCACCGGGGAGCTGTTTTTT. Protein product: CAISRFGDRVTGELFF.

V is TRBV7-9 and J is TRBJ2-7; TRBD2 is a possible D gene (5 bases). In germline, CDR1 is SEHNR, CDR2 FQNEAQ (reference sequence). The CDR3 sequence is 15 residues long. V lost 1 base and J 5 bases, leaving 15 bases between the germline ends. The CDR3: CASSLVSLGSDEQYF. CDR3 nucleotides: TGTGCCAGCAGCTTAGTGAGCCTAGGTAGCGACGAGCAGTACTTC.